The 24 T cell receptor beta chains reported below all come from one sample, sequenced in a study of Ad26.COV2.S vaccination and SARS-CoV-2 variants. Treatment in this sample: over 15 received Ad26.COV2.S at low or high dose, single or two shots; several received placebo; per-sample allocation not given. Sample collection was performed on day 63 after the first vaccine or placebo injection. Repertoires were generated with immunoSEQ multiplex PCR, while TCRdb's copy carries only in-frame clones and drops some. The sample includes about 680,000 clones, about 89% seen only once; the top ten take over 1.3%. The input for sequencing was peripheral blood, taken in a trial of Ad26.COV2.S vaccine versus placebo. These receptors were obtained from a person between 18 and 65 years old who received the Ad26.COV2.S COVID-19 vaccine or a placebo.

The J gene is TRBJ1-2, the V gene TRBV5-5, with D tentatively TRBD1 (6 bases). This CDR3 is 13 amino acids long. V was shortened by 2 bases and J by 3 bases, with 8 bases between the two germline ends. The V gene's germline CDR1 is SGHKS and CDR2 YYEKEE (reference sequence). For the CDR3, the DNA is TGTGCCAGCAGCTTTCAGGGGCACTATGGCTACACCTTC. Translated: CASSFQGHYGYTF.

This sequence joins TRBV18 and TRBJ2-5; D is unresolved. Trimming took off 0 bases at V and 2 bases at J, with 13 bases between the two ends. In germline, CDR1 is KGHSH, CDR2 LQKENI. The CDR3 loop spans 16 amino acids. The CDR3 sequence: CASSPPKGYFQETQYF. CDR3 DNA: TGTGCCAGCTCACCACCAAAGGGCTACTTTCAAGAGACCCAGTACTTC.

J is TRBJ1-1 and V is TRBV29-1; D not resolved. V gave up 7 bases and J gave up 5 bases, with 17 bases separating them. There are 13 residues in the CDR3. Germline CDR1 SQVTM, CDR2 ANQGSEA. CDR3 in amino acids: CSAPGPGRTEAFF. Here the CDR3 DNA reads TGCAGCGCCCCCGGTCCGGGTCGGACTGAAGCTTTCTTT.

This clone has just one count. This chain joins TRBV10-3 and TRBJ2-1, with TRBD1 matching 9 bases. The V gene end was trimmed by 3 bases and the J gene end by 7 bases; junction bases not matched to a gene: 10. CDR3 length: 16 residues. Germline V gene data show CDR1 as ENHRY and CDR2 as SYGVKD. The CDR3 is CAISDFRDRASNEQFF. CDR3 DNA: TGTGCCATCAGTGATTTCCGGGACAGGGCGAGTAATGAGCAGTTCTTC.

Here the CDR3 DNA reads TGTGCCAGCAGTTGGCGGGGGATCCAAGAGACCCAGTACTTC. Translating gives CASSWRGIQETQYF. The V gene is TRBV6-6, the J gene TRBJ2-5; 7 bases are shared with TRBD2. Germline V gives CDR1 MNHNY, CDR2 SVGAGI (reference sequence). J lost 1 base, V lost 4 bases, and 3 bases had no gene match. The CDR3 extends over 14 amino acids.

This clone occurred once. DNA for the CDR3: TGTGCCAGCAGCAGACCCGGGACTACCTCCACAGATACGCAGTATTTT. Translating it yields CASSRPGTTSTDTQYF. J is TRBJ2-3 and V is TRBV7-2; the match to TRBD2 covers 7 bases. CDR3 length: 16 residues. V dropped 5 bases and J dropped 2; count of bases not matched to a gene: 10. The germline V gene encodes CDR1 SGHTA and CDR2 FQGNSA.

This rearrangement joins TRBV27 to TRBJ1-5; TRBD1 is a possible D gene (5 bases). The CDR3 spans 14 residues. Germline-derived CDR1 and CDR2 are MNHEY and SMNVEV (reference sequence). V was trimmed by 6 bases and J by 6 bases, leaving 15 bases between them. As DNA, the CDR3 is TGTGCCAGCAGACGCGGGGGTATACGTCAGCCCCAGCATTTT. Its protein product is CASRRGGIRQPQHF.

V and J are TRBV6-2 or TRBV6-3 and TRBJ2-5, with D perhaps TRBD1 or TRBD2 (5 bases each). Germline-derived CDR1 and CDR2 are MNHEY and SVGEGT. CDR3 length: 14 residues. V lost 6 bases to trimming and J lost 5 bases, with 16 bases between them. CDR3 sequence reads: CASSRGGSRETQYF. The CDR3 DNA follows: TGTGCCAGCAGCCGGGGCGGTTCGAGGGAGACCCAGTACTTC.

J is TRBJ2-4 and V is TRBV6-2 or TRBV6-3; the D gene is possibly TRBD1 (5 bases). V lost 5 bases, J lost 0 bases, and 23 bases lay in between. CDR1 and CDR2 from the germline V gene are MNHEY and SVGEGT. The CDR3 spans 19 residues. CDR3 in DNA: TGTGCCAGCAGTACCCAAAGTTACGAAGGGGTTGGAGCCAAAAACATTCAGTACTTC. Amino acid sequence: CASSTQSYEGVGAKNIQYF.

This rearrangement joins TRBV27 to TRBJ2-7; TRBD1 or TRBD2 may be the D gene (6 bases each). The length of the CDR3 is 13 residues. Trimming stripped 6 bases from V and 2 bases from J, with 11 bases between. The germline CDR1 and CDR2 sequences are MNHEY and SMNVEV (reference sequence). In DNA, the CDR3 is TGTGCCAGCAGATCGGGGGCCACCTACGAGCAGTACTTC. This codes for CASRSGATYEQYF.

This CDR3 reads CATSDPPDGNSGNTIYF. The CDR3 DNA follows: TGTGCCACCAGTGACCCCCCGGACGGGAACTCTGGAAACACCATATATTTT. The genes are TRBV24-1 and TRBJ1-3; no firm D call. The germline V gene encodes CDR1 KGHDR and CDR2 SFDVKD. The V end was cut by 4 bases, the J end by 0 bases, with 15 bases between. CDR3 length: 17 amino acids.

This sequence joins TRBV12-3 or TRBV12-4 and TRBJ2-5, with TRBD1 as a possible D gene (5 bases). This CDR3 comprises 12 residues. Trimming left V 8 bases short and J 9 bases short, with 16 bases between. The CDR3 spells CASARASRSQYF. In DNA form, the CDR3 reads TGTGCCAGCGCCAGGGCCTCCCGGTCCCAGTACTTC.

With respect to this clone: A read error may be the cause here, since a much bigger clone is one base away. This chain connects TRBV7-3 to TRBJ2-3; D may be TRBD2 (6 bases). The length of the CDR3 is 12 residues. Per the germline V gene, CDR1 is SGHTA and CDR2 is FQGTGA. V lost 5 bases and J 5 bases, leaving 8 bases between the germline ends. Here the CDR3 reads CASSVGGDTQYF. CDR3 nucleotide sequence: TGTGCCAGCAGCGTGGGAGGAGATACGCAGTATTTT.

In regard to this clone: Other DNA sequences from this sample encode an identical CDR3 as well. The chain has TRBV12-3 or TRBV12-4 and TRBJ2-1; no clear D gene. The CDR3 runs 11 residues. Deletions cut 2 bases from V and 7 bases from J, with 3 bases between. CDR3 coding DNA: TGTGCCAGCAGTTTACGGAATGAGCAGTTCTTC. Protein: CASSLRNEQFF.

The V and J genes are TRBV2 and TRBJ2-5; D remains unclear. Germline assignment: CDR1 SNHLY and CDR2 FYNNEI. The V gene lost 6 bases and the J gene lost 2 bases, with 4 bases spanning the gap. This CDR3 contains 11 residues. The CDR3 loop reads CASRPQETQYF. The DNA for the CDR3 is TGTGCCAGCAGACCTCAAGAGACCCAGTACTTC.

Concerning this clone: This CDR3 is also generated by other DNA sequences in the sample. The chain links TRBV2 to TRBJ1-3; D unresolved. CDR3 length: 14 amino acids. The V end lost 3 bases, the J end lost 0 bases, and 6 bases lay between the germline ends. Germline V gene lookup returns CDR1 SNHLY and CDR2 FYNNEI. The CDR3 coding sequence is TGTGCCAGCAGTGAGGGCCACTCTGGAAACACCATATATTTT. Residues: CASSEGHSGNTIYF.

The rearrangement uses TRBV3-1 (or the pseudogene TRBV3-2) and TRBJ2-1; perhaps D is TRBD1 or TRBD2 (5 bases each). Trimming took off 0 bases at V and 2 bases at J, with 14 bases between the two ends. Germline V CDR1 and CDR2: LGHDT, YNNKEL (reference sequence). This CDR3 has 17 residues. The CDR3 region is CASSQEPPGTPYNEQFF. CDR3 DNA sequence: TGTGCCAGCAGCCAAGAGCCTCCCGGGACCCCCTACAATGAGCAGTTCTTC.

J is TRBJ2-7 and V is TRBV7-8, with 9 bases that match TRBD1. The CDR3 is 15 amino acids. V shed 2 bases, J shed 6 bases, and the junction held 8 bases outside the gene matches. The germline V gene encodes CDR1 SGHVS and CDR2 FQNEAQ. This CDR3 is CASSLPGQGLSEQYF. In DNA, the CDR3 is TGTGCCAGCAGCTTACCGGGACAGGGTTTATCCGAGCAGTACTTC.

The rearrangement uses TRBV29-1 and TRBJ2-1, with a weak D call TRBD2 (6 bases). This CDR3 comprises 14 residues. Trimming pared 7 bases from V and 10 bases from J, leaving 23 bases between. The germline CDR1 and CDR2 sequences are SQVTM and ANQGSEA. The CDR3 region is CSGKGTPEASEQFF. The CDR3 bases are TGCAGCGGGAAGGGGACTCCGGAGGCGTCCGAGCAGTTCTTC.

This chain joins TRBV5-4 and TRBJ2-7; perhaps TRBD1 as D (5 bases). The germline V gene encodes CDR1 SGHNT and CDR2 YYREEE (reference sequence). CDR3 length equals 13 residues. With 0 bases removed from V and 3 bases from J, the gap between germline ends came to 7 bases. CDR3: CASSLGTLYEQYF. DNA of the CDR3: TGTGCCAGCAGCTTGGGGACACTCTACGAGCAGTACTTC.

This chain links TRBV6-6 with TRBJ2-5; 9 bases map to TRBD1. From germline, CDR1 is MNHNY and CDR2 SVGAGI (reference sequence). J gave up 5 bases and V 4 bases, and 8 bases lay outside the gene matches. The CDR3 totals 15 residues. DNA for the CDR3: TGTGCCAGCAGTTCCCTACAGGGGGCGCATGAGACCCAGTACTTC. It specifies CASSSLQGAHETQYF.

V usage is TRBV19 and J usage is TRBJ2-1, with D possibly matching TRBD1 (6 bases). V shed 3 bases and J shed 5 bases, with 14 bases lying between them. Germline CDR1 is LNHDA and CDR2 is SQIVND (reference sequence). The CDR3 sequence is 15 residues long. The CDR3 DNA sequence: TGTGCCAGTAGTATCGCCAGGGGACCTAACAATGAGCAGTTCTTC. Translating gives CASSIARGPNNEQFF.

The chain joins TRBV19 to TRBJ2-2; TRBD1 agrees at 7 bases. CDR1 is LNHDA, CDR2 SQIVND, per germline (reference sequence). Trimming at V came to 6 bases and at J to 7 bases, leaving 8 bases not matched to a gene. CDR3 length: 14 residues. CDR3 sequence: CASRMTGNNGELFF. Written as DNA, the CDR3 is TGTGCCAGTAGAATGACAGGGAATAACGGGGAGCTGTTTTTT.

The chain uses TRBV7-2 and TRBJ1-6; D gene uncertain. The CDR3 runs to 15 residues. V lost 3 bases, J lost 0 bases, and 6 bases lay in between. Germline V gene sequence: CDR1 SGHTA, CDR2 FQGNSA. Here the CDR3 reads CASSFHSSYNSPLHF. CDR3 bases: TGTGCCAGCAGCTTCCACAGCTCCTATAATTCACCCCTCCACTTT.